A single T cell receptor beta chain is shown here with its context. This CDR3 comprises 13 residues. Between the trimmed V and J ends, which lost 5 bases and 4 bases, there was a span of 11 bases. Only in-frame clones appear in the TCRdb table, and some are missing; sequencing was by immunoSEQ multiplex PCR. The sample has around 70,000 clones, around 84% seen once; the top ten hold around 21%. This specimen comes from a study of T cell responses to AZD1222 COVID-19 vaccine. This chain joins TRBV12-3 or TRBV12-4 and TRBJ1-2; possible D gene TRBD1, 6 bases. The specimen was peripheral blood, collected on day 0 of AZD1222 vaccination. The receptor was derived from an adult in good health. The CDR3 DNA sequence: TGTGCCAGCAGTCCCGGACAGTTCTATGGCTACACCTTC. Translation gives CASSPGQFYGYTF.